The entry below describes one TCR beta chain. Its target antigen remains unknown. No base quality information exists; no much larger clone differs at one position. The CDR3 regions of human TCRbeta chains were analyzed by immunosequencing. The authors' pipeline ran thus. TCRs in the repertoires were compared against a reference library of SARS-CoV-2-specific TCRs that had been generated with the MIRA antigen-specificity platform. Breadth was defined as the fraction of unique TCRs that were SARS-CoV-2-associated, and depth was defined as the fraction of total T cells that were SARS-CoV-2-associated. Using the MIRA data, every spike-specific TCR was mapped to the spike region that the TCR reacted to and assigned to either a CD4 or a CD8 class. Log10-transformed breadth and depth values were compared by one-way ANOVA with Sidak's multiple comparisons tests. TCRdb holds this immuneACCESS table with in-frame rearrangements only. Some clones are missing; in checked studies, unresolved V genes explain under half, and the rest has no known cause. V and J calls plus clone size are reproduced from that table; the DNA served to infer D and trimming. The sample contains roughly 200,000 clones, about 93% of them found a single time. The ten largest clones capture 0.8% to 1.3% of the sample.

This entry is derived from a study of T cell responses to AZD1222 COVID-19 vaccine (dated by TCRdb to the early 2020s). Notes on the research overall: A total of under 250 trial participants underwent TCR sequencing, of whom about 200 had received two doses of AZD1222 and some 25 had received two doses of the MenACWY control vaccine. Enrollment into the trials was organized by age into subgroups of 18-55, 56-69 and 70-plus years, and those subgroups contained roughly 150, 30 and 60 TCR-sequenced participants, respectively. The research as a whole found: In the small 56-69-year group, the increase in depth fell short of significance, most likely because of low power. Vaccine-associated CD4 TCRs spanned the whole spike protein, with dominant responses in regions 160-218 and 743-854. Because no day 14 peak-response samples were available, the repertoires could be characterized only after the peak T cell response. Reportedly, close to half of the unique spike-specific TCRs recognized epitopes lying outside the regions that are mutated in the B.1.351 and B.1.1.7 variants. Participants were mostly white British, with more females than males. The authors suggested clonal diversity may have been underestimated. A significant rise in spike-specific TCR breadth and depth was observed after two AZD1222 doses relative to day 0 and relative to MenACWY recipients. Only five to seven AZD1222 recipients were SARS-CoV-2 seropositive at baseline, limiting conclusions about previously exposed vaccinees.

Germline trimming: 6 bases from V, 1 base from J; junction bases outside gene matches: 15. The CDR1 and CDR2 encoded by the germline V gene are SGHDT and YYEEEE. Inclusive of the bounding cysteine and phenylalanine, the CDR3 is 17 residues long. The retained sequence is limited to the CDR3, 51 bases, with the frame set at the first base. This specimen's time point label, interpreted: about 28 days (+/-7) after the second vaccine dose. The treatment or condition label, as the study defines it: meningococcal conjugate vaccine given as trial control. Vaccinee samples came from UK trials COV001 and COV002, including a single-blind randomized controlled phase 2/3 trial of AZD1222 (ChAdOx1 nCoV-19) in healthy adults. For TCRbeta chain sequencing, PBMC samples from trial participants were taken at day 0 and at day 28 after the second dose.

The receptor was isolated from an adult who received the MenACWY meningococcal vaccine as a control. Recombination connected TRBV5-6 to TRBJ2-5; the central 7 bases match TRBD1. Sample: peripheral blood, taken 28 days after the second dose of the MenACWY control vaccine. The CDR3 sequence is CASTNGRGQGVQETQYF. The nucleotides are TGTGCCAGCACCAATGGAAGGGGCCAGGGGGTCCAAGAGACCCAGTACTTC.